This T cell receptor (beta chain) was captured in a study of cytomegalovirus exposure and HLA in healthy donors. PCR amplification relied on 60 Vbeta primers (plus 13 Jbeta primers). This table comes from immunoSEQ multiplex PCR, and its TCRdb copy is limited to in-frame clones, with some not included. The repertoire holds some 130,000 clones, with more than 70% as singletons. Study-wide findings and caveats: Sequence variants that were highly shared formed a cluster that was likely a sequencing artifact. CMV serostatus was the sole immune exposure information available.

As concerns this clone: Its specificity is not known.

CDR1 is LNHNV and CDR2 is YYDKDF in the germline V gene (reference sequence). The CDR3 is 15 amino acids. The V end lost 0 bases, the J end lost 2 bases, and 11 bases lay between the germline ends. The chain links TRBV15 to TRBJ2-7; D remains unclear. Sequencing used PBMCs. The TCR comes from a man younger than 40 in good health and CMV-seronegative. CDR3 nucleotides: TGTGCCACCAGCAGAGATATGGCACACCCCTACGAGCAGTACTTC. This translates into CATSRDMAHPYEQYF.